Below are 30 T cell receptor beta chains sequenced from a single sample in a study of a mutant IDH1 vaccine in newly diagnosed glioma (dated by TCRdb to about 2021). Antigens for these TCRs are unknown. The time point tag for this specimen amounts to: week 35, safety follow-up. A 20-mer mutant IDH1 peptide at 300 micrograms in Montanide made up each vaccine dose, which was injected subcutaneously together with topical imiquimod. Receptors were amplified or captured by the immunoSEQ multiplex PCR assay. TCRdb limited this immuneACCESS table to in-frame rearrangements with V and J called. A share of clones is missing; checked studies link under half to unresolved V genes, and the rest is unexplained. In this sample the table shows tens of thousands of clones, more than 75% of which occur a single time. The ten largest make up around 5.7% of the sample. The sequencing used PBMCs, collected from a glioma patient whose treatment included an IDH1 peptide vaccine. The receptor set was obtained from a woman in her thirties or forties with glioma.

This clone appeared a few times. This chain joins TRBV5-1 and TRBJ1-2; D is possibly TRBD1 (5 bases). This CDR3 contains 13 residues. Trimming shortened V by 4 bases and J by 8 bases, and 15 bases separated the two germline ends. The germline CDR1 and CDR2 sequences are SGHRS and YFSETQ. As DNA, the CDR3 is TGCGCCAGCAGCCTCGGGACCGCGGGAGGCTACACCTTC. Its protein product is CASSLGTAGGYTF.

V is TRBV7-9 and J is TRBJ1-1; a possible D gene is TRBD1 (5 bases). The V end lost 1 base, the J end lost 0 bases, and 9 bases lay between the germline ends. The CDR3 runs to 15 residues. Germline loops: CDR1 SEHNR, CDR2 FQNEAQ (reference sequence). The CDR3 sequence: CASSLEEGLNTEAFF. CDR3 DNA: TGTGCCAGCAGCTTAGAGGAGGGGTTGAACACTGAAGCTTTCTTT.

The chain carries TRBV30 and TRBJ2-1, with 8 bases matching TRBD2. V shed 1 base, J shed 12 bases, and the junction held 11 bases outside the gene matches. The CDR3 totals 14 residues. Germline V gene sequence: CDR1 GTSNPN, CDR2 SVGIG (reference sequence). This CDR3 reads CAWSDGRAPFVQFF. CDR3 DNA sequence: TGTGCCTGGAGTGACGGGAGGGCCCCTTTTGTGCAGTTCTTC.

This chain links TRBV20-1 with TRBJ2-1; no firm D call. The CDR3 totals 11 residues. The germline V gene has CDR1 DFQATT and CDR2 SNEGSKA (reference sequence). The germline V and J ends were trimmed by 6 bases and 9 bases, with 12 bases remaining between them. The CDR3 is CSAPALGEQFF. The CDR3 DNA follows: TGCAGTGCCCCTGCTCTCGGTGAGCAGTTCTTC.

This sequence joins TRBV5-6 and TRBJ1-1; TRBD1 might be the D (6 bases). V lost 0 bases and J 3 bases, leaving 9 bases between the germline ends. This CDR3 region has 14 residues. Looked up from germline, CDR1 is SGHDT and CDR2 is YYEEEE. Here the CDR3 DNA reads TGTGCCAGCAGCTTGGACAGGGCCGACACTGAAGCTTTCTTT. This sequence encodes CASSLDRADTEAFF. The full variable domain, its missing parts supplied by reference TRBV5-6 and TRBJ1-1, is DAGVTQSPTHLIKTRGQQVTLRCSPKSGHDTVSWYQQALGQGPQFIFQYYEEEERQRGNFPDRFSGHQFPNYSSELNVNALLLGDSALYLCASSLDRADTEAFFGQGTRLTVV.

This clone showed up just once. The V and J genes are TRBV4-2 and TRBJ1-2; TRBD1 matches at 9 bases. This CDR3 has 13 amino acids. The J segment lost 2 bases and the V segment lost 7 bases, leaving 2 bases of the junction unmatched. Germline assignment: CDR1 LGHNA and CDR2 YNFKEQ. This CDR3 reads CASNGQGNYGYTF. The CDR3 DNA follows: TGTGCCAGCAACGGACAGGGGAACTATGGCTACACCTTC.

The chain couples TRBV6-1 to TRBJ1-2, with D possibly being TRBD1 (5 bases). The germline V gene encodes CDR1 MNHNS and CDR2 SASEGT. The CDR3 runs to 15 residues. V lost 5 bases, J lost 7 bases, and 20 bases lay in between. CDR3 sequence (DNA): TGTGCCAGCAGTTTTGTACAGGCGGGTTCCGTTGGCTACACCTTC. This translates into CASSFVQAGSVGYTF.

A single count supports this clone. J is TRBJ1-5 and V is TRBV21-1; TRBD1 is taken as the D call from the table, unchecked against the DNA. TRBV21-1 has pseudogene status. CDR3 length: 17 residues. CDR3 sequence: CASSKPGTGGSNQPQHF. CDR3 nucleotide sequence: TGTGCCAGCAGCAAACCCGGGACAGGGGGAAGCAATCAGCCCCAGCATTTT.

The chain carries TRBV5-4 and TRBJ1-1, with TRBD1 matching over 7 bases. J gave up 1 base and V 4 bases, and 4 bases lay outside the gene matches. This CDR3 is built from 14 residues. Germline-derived CDR1 and CDR2 are SGHNT and YYREEE (reference sequence). The CDR3 spells CASSNRDRNTEAFF. In nucleotides, the CDR3 is TGTGCCAGCAGCAACCGGGACAGGAACACTGAAGCTTTCTTT. The full variable domain, in which reference TRBV5-4 and TRBJ1-1 provide the parts outside the CDR3, is ETGVTQSPTHLIKTRGQQVTLRCSSQSGHNTVSWYQQALGQGPQFIFQYYREEENGRGNFPPRFSGLQFPNYSSELNVNALELDDSALYLCASSNRDRNTEAFFGQGTRLTVV.

The chain uses TRBV2 and TRBJ2-7; D is perhaps TRBD1 or TRBD2 (5 bases each). V lost 6 bases and J lost 0, with 15 bases in between. The CDR3 contains 15 residues. The germline CDR1 and CDR2 sequences are SNHLY and FYNNEI. DNA for the CDR3: TGTGCCAGCAGCGGAGCCGGGACGAACTCCTACGAGCAGTACTTC. Protein: CASSGAGTNSYEQYF.

This clone appeared a single time. CDR3 residues: CASSVVSGATNEKLFF. The CDR3 DNA reads TGTGCCAGCAGCGTAGTCTCAGGCGCGACTAATGAAAAACTGTTTTTT. This chain links TRBV7-9 with TRBJ1-4; D unclear. Trimming stripped 5 bases from V and 2 bases from J, with 15 bases between. The germline CDR1 and CDR2 sequences are SEHNR and FQNEAQ (reference sequence). The CDR3 is made up of 16 amino acids.

V usage is TRBV7-9 and J usage is TRBJ2-6; D is undetermined. The CDR3 has 16 residues. CDR1 SEHNR and CDR2 FQNEAQ come from the germline V gene (reference sequence). V was pared by 5 bases and J by 6 bases, with 17 bases between. The CDR3 spells CASSTHQEREANVLTF. CDR3 coding DNA: TGTGCCAGCAGCACACATCAGGAACGTGAGGCCAACGTCCTGACTTTC. Drawing the rest from reference TRBV7-9 and TRBJ2-6, the complete variable domain is DTGVSQNPRHKITKRGQNVTFRCDPISEHNRLYWYRQTLGQGPEFLTYFQNEAQLEKSRLLSDRFSAERPKGSFSTLEIQRTEQGDSAMYLCASSTHQEREANVLTFGAGSRLTVL.

The chain joins TRBV30 to TRBJ1-1; D is undetermined. CDR3 length: 14 residues. CDR1 GTSNPN and CDR2 SVGIG come from the germline V gene (reference sequence). The germline V and J ends were trimmed by 3 bases and 1 base, with 12 bases remaining between them. CDR3 residues: CAWRPPRWNTEAFF. CDR3 nucleotides: TGTGCCTGGAGACCCCCCAGGTGGAACACTGAAGCTTTCTTT.

This chain links TRBV5-5 with TRBJ1-6; no clear D gene. Germline assignment: CDR1 SGHKS and CDR2 YYEKEE (reference sequence). Trimming cost V 1 base and J 9 bases, with 11 bases left between them. The CDR3 runs to 14 residues. CDR3 sequence reads: CASSLLVDISPLHF. In DNA form, the CDR3 reads TGTGCCAGCAGCTTGTTGGTAGATATTTCACCCCTCCACTTT.

The chain has TRBV7-9 and TRBJ2-2; the D gene could be TRBD1 or TRBD2 (5 bases each). The CDR3 is 15 amino acids. Germline-derived CDR1 and CDR2 are SEHNR and FQNEAQ (reference sequence). V was shortened by 1 base and J by 4 bases, with 10 bases between the two germline ends. CDR3 DNA: TGTGCCAGCAGCTTAGGGGGGTCTAGCACCGGGGAGCTGTTTTTT. Translated: CASSLGGSSTGELFF. The full variable domain, its missing parts supplied by reference TRBV7-9 and TRBJ2-2, is DTGVSQNPRHKITKRGQNVTFRCDPISEHNRLYWYRQTLGQGPEFLTYFQNEAQLEKSRLLSDRFSAERPKGSFSTLEIQRTEQGDSAMYLCASSLGGSSTGELFFGEGSRLTVL.

The chain joins TRBV5-6 to TRBJ1-2; 7 nucleotides agree with TRBD1. V trimming: 4 bases; J trimming: 8 bases; junction bases outside the gene matches: 5. Germline V gene lookup returns CDR1 SGHDT and CDR2 YYEEEE. The CDR3 covers 12 residues. In DNA, the CDR3 is TGTGCCAGCAGCCCAGGGGGTAAGGGCTACACCTTC. Protein: CASSPGGKGYTF.

This chain uses TRBV18 with TRBJ1-2, with D tentatively TRBD1 (6 bases). Germline assignment: CDR1 KGHSH and CDR2 LQKENI. Trimming took 3 bases from V and 8 from J, leaving 13 bases between them. The CDR3 extends over 13 amino acids. Here the CDR3 reads CASSPRGVGGYTF. As DNA, the CDR3 is TGTGCCAGCTCACCCAGGGGTGTTGGGGGCTACACCTTC.

The chain recombines TRBV5-6 with TRBJ1-2, with unresolved D. Deletions cut 5 bases from V and 2 bases from J, with 10 bases between. Germline loops: CDR1 SGHDT, CDR2 YYEEEE. The CDR3 has 13 amino acids. The CDR3 DNA follows: TGTGCCAGCAGTCGAACAGACAACTATGGCTACACCTTC. Translating gives CASSRTDNYGYTF.

The chain recombines TRBV13 with TRBJ2-1; TRBD1 might be the D (5 bases). CDR1 is PRHDT and CDR2 is FYEKMQ in the germline V gene (reference sequence). This CDR3 has 15 residues. Deletions cut 2 bases from V and 7 bases from J, with 15 bases between. The CDR3 sequence is CASSLRGVVSNEQFF. DNA for the CDR3: TGTGCCAGCAGCTTAAGGGGCGTGGTCTCTAATGAGCAGTTCTTC.

This chain uses TRBV15 with TRBJ2-4; the match to TRBD1 covers 11 bases. CDR1 is LNHNV, CDR2 YYDKDF, per germline (reference sequence). Trimming removed 3 bases from V and 5 bases from J; junction bases left unmatched: 6. The CDR3 loop spans 16 amino acids. In nucleotides, the CDR3 is TGTGCCACCAGCAGGGGTCTGGGACAGGGGGAAAACATTCAGTACTTC. Its protein is CATSRGLGQGENIQYF. Using reference TRBV15 and TRBJ2-4 for the parts outside the CDR3, the full variable domain is DAMVIQNPRYQVTQFGKPVTLSCSQTLNHNVMYWYQQKSSQAPKLLFHYYDKDFNNEADTPDNFQSRRPNTSFCFLDIRSPGLGDTAMYLCATSRGLGQGENIQYFGAGTRLSVL.

This clone occurred a few times. The chain couples TRBV6-5 to TRBJ1-4, with D tentatively TRBD1 (6 bases). The CDR3 consists of 15 residues. Per germline, CDR1 MNHEY and CDR2 SVGAGI. V shed 2 bases and J shed 6 bases, with 13 bases lying between them. CDR3 nucleotide sequence: TGTGCCAGCAGTTACGCACAGGGCTCGTATGAAAAACTGTTTTTT. The encoded protein is CASSYAQGSYEKLFF.

V gene TRBV4-3 combines with J gene TRBJ1-4; TRBD1 agrees at 7 bases. Losses at the gene ends were 4 bases for V and 7 bases for J; bases not matched to a gene: 6. Germline lookup yields CDR1 LGHNA and CDR2 YSLEER. The CDR3 length is 14 residues. The CDR3 protein is CASSPGGGREKLFF. Here the CDR3 DNA reads TGCGCCAGCAGCCCAGGGGGGGGACGTGAAAAACTGTTTTTT.

This rearrangement joins TRBV19 to TRBJ1-1; perhaps TRBD1 as D (5 bases). This CDR3 region has 15 residues. Between the trimmed V and J ends, which lost 6 bases and 5 bases, there was a span of 19 bases. Looked up from germline, CDR1 is LNHDA and CDR2 is SQIVND (reference sequence). CDR3 coding DNA: TGTGCCAGTAGAAACCCAGGGTGGGTTAGGACTGAAGCTTTCTTT. Protein sequence: CASRNPGWVRTEAFF.

J is TRBJ2-7 and V is TRBV9; a possible D gene is TRBD2 (6 bases). The length of the CDR3 is 12 residues. Trimming pared 4 bases from V and 3 bases from J, leaving 8 bases between. The germline V gene has CDR1 SGDLS and CDR2 YYNGEE. CDR3 nucleotide sequence: TGTGCCAGCAGCATTAGCGGCTACGAGCAGTACTTC. Translation gives CASSISGYEQYF.

The CDR3 region is CASSREVDTEAFF. In DNA, the CDR3 is TGTGCCAGCAGTCGTGAGGTGGACACTGAAGCTTTCTTT. This chain uses TRBV6-6 with TRBJ1-1; D unresolved. V lost 5 bases and J 3 bases, leaving 10 bases between the germline ends. The V gene's germline CDR1 is MNHNY and CDR2 SVGAGI (reference sequence). This CDR3 has 13 residues.

The chain couples TRBV29-1 to TRBJ2-5; D is perhaps TRBD1 or TRBD2 (6 bases each). Trimming took off 4 bases at V and 4 bases at J, with 16 bases between the two ends. Looked up from germline, CDR1 is SQVTM and CDR2 is ANQGSEA. This CDR3 has 14 residues. Written as DNA, the CDR3 is TGCAGCGTTGCGGGGGCCAGGGGTCGAGAGACCCAGTACTTC. Its translation is CSVAGARGRETQYF.

This clone was observed a handful of times. The CDR3, as DNA: TGTGCCAGCAGTCAAGACAGAGGGCCTTACAATGAGCAGTTCTTC. Encoded protein: CASSQDRGPYNEQFF. The chain recombines TRBV6-5 with TRBJ2-1; D is tentatively TRBD1 or TRBD2 (5 bases each). Trimming took 5 bases from V and 4 from J, leaving 15 bases between them. The CDR3 covers 15 residues. CDR1 is MNHEY, CDR2 SVGAGI, per germline.

This clone was observed a single time. The V gene is TRBV9, the J gene TRBJ1-2, with 9 bases identical to TRBD1. Trimming removed 2 bases from V and 4 bases from J; junction bases left unmatched: 6. There are 15 residues in the CDR3. Germline loops: CDR1 SGDLS, CDR2 YYNGEE. This chain's CDR3 is CASSVEHRGLYGYTF. The CDR3 nucleotides are TGTGCCAGCAGCGTGGAACACAGGGGGCTCTATGGCTACACCTTC.

This rearrangement joins TRBV5-5 to TRBJ2-7; 7 bases align to TRBD2. The CDR3 length is 14 residues. After removal of 4 bases from V and 5 bases from J, the junction contained 9 bases not matched to a gene. Germline V gives CDR1 SGHKS, CDR2 YYEKEE (reference sequence). The CDR3 loop is CASSTGLGVNEQYF. CDR3 in DNA: TGTGCCAGCAGCACTGGACTAGGTGTCAACGAGCAGTACTTC.

The chain carries TRBV5-1 and TRBJ1-3; tentative D call: TRBD1 (5 bases). The CDR3 sequence is 16 residues long. Germline lookup yields CDR1 SGHRS and CDR2 YFSETQ. The V end was cut by 4 bases, the J end by 0 bases, with 14 bases between. CDR3 amino acids: CASSQTGAFSGNTIYF. In DNA form, the CDR3 reads TGCGCCAGCAGCCAAACAGGCGCCTTCTCTGGAAACACCATATATTTT.